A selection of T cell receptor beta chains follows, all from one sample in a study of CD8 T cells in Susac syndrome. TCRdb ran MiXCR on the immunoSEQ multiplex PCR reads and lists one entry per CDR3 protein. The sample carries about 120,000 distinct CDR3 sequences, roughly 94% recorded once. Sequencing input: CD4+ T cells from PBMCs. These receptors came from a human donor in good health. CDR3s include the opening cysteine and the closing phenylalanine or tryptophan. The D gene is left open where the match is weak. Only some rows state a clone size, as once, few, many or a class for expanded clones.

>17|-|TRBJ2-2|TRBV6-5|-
CASRLDLTVANTGELFF
TGTGCCAGCAGGTTAGACTTGACGGTCGCGAACACCGGGGAGCTGTTTTTT
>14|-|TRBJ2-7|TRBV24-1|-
CATSPSAASYEQYF
TGTGCCACCAGTCCGTCCGCAGCCTCCTACGAGCAGTACTTC
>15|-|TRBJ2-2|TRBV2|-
CASRFGTSNTGELFF
TGTGCCAGCAGATTCGGGACATCGAACACCGGGGAGCTGTTTTTT
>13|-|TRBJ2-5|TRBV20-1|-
CSAPQPGMETQYF
TGCAGTGCTCCCCAACCCGGGATGGAGACCCAGTACTTC
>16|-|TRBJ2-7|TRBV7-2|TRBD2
CASSLVPSGRADEQYF
TGTGCCAGCAGCTTAGTCCCTAGCGGGAGAGCGGACGAGCAGTACTTC
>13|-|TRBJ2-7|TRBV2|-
CASSVQDLYEQYF
TGTGCCAGCAGTGTTCAGGACTTATACGAGCAGTACTTC
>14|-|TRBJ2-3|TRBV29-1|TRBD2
CSVWGGVDTDTQYF
TGCAGCGTTTGGGGAGGGGTAGACACAGATACGCAGTATTTT
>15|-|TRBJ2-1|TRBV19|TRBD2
CASSPSSGRGNEQFF
TGTGCCAGTAGTCCGTCTAGCGGGAGGGGCAATGAGCAGTTCTTC
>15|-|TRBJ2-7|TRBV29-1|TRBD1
CSVELWDRAPYEQYF
TGCAGCGTTGAACTTTGGGACAGGGCCCCCTACGAGCAGTACTTC
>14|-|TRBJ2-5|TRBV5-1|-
CASRRLASEETQYF
TGCGCCAGCCGTAGGCTAGCCTCAGAAGAGACCCAGTACTTC
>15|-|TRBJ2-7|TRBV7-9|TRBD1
CASSPRDRAYYEQYF
TGTGCCAGCAGCCCCCGGGACAGGGCATACTACGAGCAGTACTTC
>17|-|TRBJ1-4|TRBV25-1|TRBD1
CASSPTHGTGSNEKLFF
TGTGCCAGCAGTCCCACTCACGGGACAGGGTCTAATGAAAAACTGTTTTTT
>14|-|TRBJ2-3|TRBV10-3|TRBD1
CAISDTGGSDTQYF
TGTGCCATCAGTGACACAGGGGGTTCCGATACGCAGTATTTT
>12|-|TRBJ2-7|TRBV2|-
CASSERRYEQYF
TGTGCCAGCAGTGAACGACGCTACGAGCAGTACTTC
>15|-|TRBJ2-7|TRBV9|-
CASSVVGDGPGEQYF
TGTGCCAGCAGCGTAGTTGGGGATGGTCCGGGCGAGCAGTACTTC
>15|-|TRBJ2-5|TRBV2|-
CASSEQFQDLGTQYF
TGTGCCAGCAGTGAACAGTTTCAGGACCTAGGGACCCAGTACTTC
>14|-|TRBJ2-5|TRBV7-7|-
CASSLKVEEETQYF
TGTGCTAGCAGCTTAAAGGTTGAAGAAGAGACCCAGTACTTC
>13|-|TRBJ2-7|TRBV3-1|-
CASSQGRSVEQYF
TGTGCCAGCAGCCAGGGTCGATCAGTCGAGCAGTACTTC
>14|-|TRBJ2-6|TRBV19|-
CASRREAGANVLTF
TGTGCCAGTAGGCGAGAAGCTGGGGCCAACGTCCTGACTTTC
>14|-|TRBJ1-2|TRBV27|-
CASSLGARNYGYTF
TGTGCCAGCAGTTTAGGTGCCCGAAACTATGGCTACACCTTC
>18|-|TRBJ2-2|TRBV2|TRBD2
CASSSGLAGNFRGGELFF
TGTGCCAGCAGTTCGGGACTAGCGGGAAACTTCAGGGGCGGGGAGCTGTTTTTT
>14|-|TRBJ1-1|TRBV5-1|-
CASSLDGQNTEVFF
TGCGCCAGCAGCTTGGACGGCCAGAACACTGAAGTTTTCTTT
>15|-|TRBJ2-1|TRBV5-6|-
CASNLIGASYNEQFF
TGTGCCAGCAACTTAATCGGAGCCAGCTACAATGAGCAGTTCTTC
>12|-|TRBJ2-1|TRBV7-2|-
CASSQETVEQFF
TGTGCCAGCAGCCAAGAGACAGTTGAGCAGTTCTTC
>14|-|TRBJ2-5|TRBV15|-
CATSGSRVKETQYF
TGTGCCACCAGCGGCTCCAGGGTTAAAGAGACCCAGTACTTC
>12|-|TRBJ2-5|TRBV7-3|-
CASSPDQETQYF
TGTGCCAGCAGCCCGGACCAAGAGACCCAGTACTTC
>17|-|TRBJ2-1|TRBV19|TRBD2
CASSSLAGAHSYNEQFF
TGTGCCAGTAGTTCCCTAGCGGGAGCGCACTCCTACAATGAGCAGTTCTTC
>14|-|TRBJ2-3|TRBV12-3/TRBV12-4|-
CASSLGRITDTQYF
TGTGCCAGCAGTTTGGGACGGATCACAGATACGCAGTATTTT
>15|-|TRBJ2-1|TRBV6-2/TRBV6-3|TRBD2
CASSYVAGIYNEQFF
TGTGCCAGCAGTTACGTAGCGGGGATATACAATGAGCAGTTCTTC
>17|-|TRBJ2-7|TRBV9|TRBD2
CASSVAASGRIPYEQYF
TGTGCCAGCAGCGTAGCAGCTAGCGGGAGGATCCCCTACGAGCAGTACTTC
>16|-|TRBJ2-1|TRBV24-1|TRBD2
CATSDRTGLAFDEQFF
TGTGCCACCAGTGATCGCACGGGACTAGCGTTTGATGAGCAGTTCTTC
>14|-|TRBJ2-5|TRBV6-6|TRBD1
CASESGTVQETQYF
TGTGCCAGCGAGTCCGGGACAGTCCAAGAGACCCAGTACTTC
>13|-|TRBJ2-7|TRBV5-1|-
CASSLLTDYEQYF
TGCGCCAGCAGCTTGTTAACGGACTACGAGCAGTACTTC
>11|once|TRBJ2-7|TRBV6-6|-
CASRLELKQYF
TGTGCCAGCAGGTTGGAGCTAAAGCAGTACTTC
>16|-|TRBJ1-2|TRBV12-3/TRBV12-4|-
CASSFSVGVYRYGYTF
TGTGCCAGCAGTTTTTCCGTGGGGGTATATCGCTATGGCTACACCTTC
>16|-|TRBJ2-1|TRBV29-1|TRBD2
CSVAPGLAGGPDEQFF
TGCAGCGTGGCCCCTGGACTAGCGGGAGGGCCTGATGAGCAGTTCTTC
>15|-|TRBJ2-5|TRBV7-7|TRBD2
CASSLAREGLETQYF
TGTGCTAGCAGCTTAGCGAGGGAGGGCCTCGAGACCCAGTACTTC
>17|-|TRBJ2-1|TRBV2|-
CASSEGGGLAIYNEQFF
TGTGCCAGCAGTGAAGGTGGAGGGCTAGCGATCTACAATGAGCAGTTCTTC
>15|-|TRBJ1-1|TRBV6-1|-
CASSEVSEGNTEAFF
TGTGCCAGCAGTGAAGTTTCGGAAGGGAACACTGAAGCTTTCTTT
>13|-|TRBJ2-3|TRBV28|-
CASSLGNTDTQYF
TGTGCCAGCAGTTTGGGCAACACAGATACGCAGTATTTT
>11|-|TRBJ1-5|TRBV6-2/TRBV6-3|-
CASSFGQPQHF
TGTGCCAGCAGCTTCGGGCAGCCCCAGCATTTT
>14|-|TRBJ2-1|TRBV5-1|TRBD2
CASSWGGTNNEQFF
TGCGCCAGCAGTTGGGGGGGGACCAACAATGAGCAGTTCTTC
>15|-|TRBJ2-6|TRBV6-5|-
CASRGGEAGANVLTF
TGTGCCAGCAGAGGCGGGGAAGCTGGGGCCAACGTCCTGACTTTC
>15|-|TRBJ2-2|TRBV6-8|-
CASSYPIHDTGELFF
TGTGCCAGCAGTTACCCAATTCATGACACCGGGGAGCTGTTTTTT
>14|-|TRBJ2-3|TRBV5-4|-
CASSPGEFRDTQYF
TGTGCCAGCAGCCCCGGGGAGTTCAGAGATACGCAGTATTTT
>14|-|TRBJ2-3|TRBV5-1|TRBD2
CASSLRGTIDTQYF
TGCGCCAGCAGCTTGAGAGGGACTATAGATACGCAGTATTTT
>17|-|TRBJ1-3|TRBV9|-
CASSLGGTVSSGNTIYF
TGTGCCAGCAGCTTGGGGGGGACGGTGAGCTCTGGAAACACCATATATTTT
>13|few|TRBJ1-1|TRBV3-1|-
CASSRGVNTEAFF
TGTGCCAGCAGCCGCGGAGTGAACACTGAAGCTTTCTTT
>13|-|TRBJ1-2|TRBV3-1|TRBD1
CASSSGQGRGYTF
TGTGCCAGCAGCTCGGGACAGGGCCGAGGGTACACCTTC
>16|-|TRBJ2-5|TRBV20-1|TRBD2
CSARDQTSGGTETQYF
TGCAGTGCTAGAGACCAGACTAGCGGGGGGACGGAGACCCAGTACTTC
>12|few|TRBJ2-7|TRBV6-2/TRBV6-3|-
CASSYSQSEQYF
TGTGCCAGCAGTTACTCACAGTCCGAGCAGTACTTC
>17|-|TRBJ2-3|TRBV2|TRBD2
CASSERSGIPSTDTQYF
TGTGCCAGCAGTGAACGTAGCGGGATTCCTAGCACAGATACGCAGTATTTT
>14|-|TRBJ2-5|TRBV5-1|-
CASSLGRNQETQYF
TGCGCCAGCAGCTTGGGACGGAACCAAGAGACCCAGTACTTC
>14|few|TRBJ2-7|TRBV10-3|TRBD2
CAISDGRESYEQYF
TGTGCCATCAGTGACGGGAGGGAGTCCTACGAGCAGTACTTC
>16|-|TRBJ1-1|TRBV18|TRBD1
CASSPRQGTDNTEAFF
TGTGCCAGCTCACCACGACAAGGGACAGACAACACTGAAGCTTTCTTT
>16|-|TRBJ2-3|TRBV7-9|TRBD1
CASSRTRGQSTDTQYF
TGTGCCAGCAGCCGTACTCGGGGACAGAGCACAGATACGCAGTATTTT